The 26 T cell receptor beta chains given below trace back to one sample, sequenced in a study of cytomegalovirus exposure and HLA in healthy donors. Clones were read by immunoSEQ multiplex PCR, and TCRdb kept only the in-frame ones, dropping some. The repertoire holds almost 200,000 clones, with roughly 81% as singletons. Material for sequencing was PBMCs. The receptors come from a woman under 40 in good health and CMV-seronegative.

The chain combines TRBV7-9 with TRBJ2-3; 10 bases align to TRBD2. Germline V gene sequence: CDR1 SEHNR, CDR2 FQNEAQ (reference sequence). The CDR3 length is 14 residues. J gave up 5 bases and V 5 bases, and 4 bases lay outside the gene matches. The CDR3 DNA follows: TGTGCCAGCAGCCCTACTAGCGGGGTAGATACGCAGTATTTT. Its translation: CASSPTSGVDTQYF.

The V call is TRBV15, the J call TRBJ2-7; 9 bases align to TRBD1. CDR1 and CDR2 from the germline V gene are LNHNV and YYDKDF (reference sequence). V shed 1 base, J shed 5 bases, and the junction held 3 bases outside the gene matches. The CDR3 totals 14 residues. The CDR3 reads CATSRAGTGHEQYF. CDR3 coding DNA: TGTGCCACCAGCAGAGCCGGGACAGGGCACGAGCAGTACTTC.

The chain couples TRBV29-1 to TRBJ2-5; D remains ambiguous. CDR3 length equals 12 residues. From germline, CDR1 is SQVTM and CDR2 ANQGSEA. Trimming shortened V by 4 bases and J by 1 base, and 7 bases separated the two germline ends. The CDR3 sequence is CSVGAAQETQYF. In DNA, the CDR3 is TGCAGCGTTGGGGCAGCCCAAGAGACCCAGTACTTC.

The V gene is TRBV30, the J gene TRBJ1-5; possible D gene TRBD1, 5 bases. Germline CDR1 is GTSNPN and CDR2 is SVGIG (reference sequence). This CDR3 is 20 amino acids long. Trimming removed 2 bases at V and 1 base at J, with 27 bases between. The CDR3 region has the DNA TGTGCCTGGAGTCTCGGCCCACCTCGGGGAGGGGTAAAGAGCAATCAGCCCCAGCATTTT. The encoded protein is CAWSLGPPRGGVKSNQPQHF.

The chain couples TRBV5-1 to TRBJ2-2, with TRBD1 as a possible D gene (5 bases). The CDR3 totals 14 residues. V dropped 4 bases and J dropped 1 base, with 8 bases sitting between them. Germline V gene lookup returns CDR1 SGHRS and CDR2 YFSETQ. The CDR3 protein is CASSRQGNTGELFF. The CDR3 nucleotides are TGCGCCAGCAGCCGGCAGGGGAACACCGGGGAGCTGTTTTTT. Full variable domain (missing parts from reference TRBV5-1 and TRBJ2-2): KAGVTQTPRYLIKTRGQQVTLSCSPISGHRSVSWYQQTPGQGLQFLFEYFSETQRNKGNFPGRFSGRQFSNSRSEMNVSTLELGDSALYLCASSRQGNTGELFFGEGSRLTVL.

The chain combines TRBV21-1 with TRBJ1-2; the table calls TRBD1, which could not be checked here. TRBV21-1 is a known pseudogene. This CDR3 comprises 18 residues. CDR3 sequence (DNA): TGTGCCAGCAGCAAAGGTAGGACACGCGAATGGGCTAACTATGGCTACACCTTC. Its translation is CASSKGRTREWANYGYTF.

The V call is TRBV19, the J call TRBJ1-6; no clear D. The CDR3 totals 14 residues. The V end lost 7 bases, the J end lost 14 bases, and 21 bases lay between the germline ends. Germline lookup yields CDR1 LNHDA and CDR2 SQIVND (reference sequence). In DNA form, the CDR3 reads TGTGCCAGTACTCTGATTTCAGGAAGCATGGCCCTCCACTTT. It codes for CASTLISGSMALHF.

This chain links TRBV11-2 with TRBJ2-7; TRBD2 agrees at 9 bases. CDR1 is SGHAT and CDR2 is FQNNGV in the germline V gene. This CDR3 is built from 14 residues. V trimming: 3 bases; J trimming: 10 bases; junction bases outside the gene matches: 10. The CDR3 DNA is TGTGCCAGCAGCTTCATAGCGGGGGATTTCGAACAGTACTTC. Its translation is CASSFIAGDFEQYF.

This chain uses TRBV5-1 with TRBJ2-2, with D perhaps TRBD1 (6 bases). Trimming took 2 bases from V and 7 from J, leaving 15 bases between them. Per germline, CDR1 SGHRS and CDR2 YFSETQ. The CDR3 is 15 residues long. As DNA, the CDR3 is TGCGCCAGCAGCTTAGGGGGTAGCGTTGGCGGGGAGCTGTTTTTT. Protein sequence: CASSLGGSVGGELFF.

CDR3 DNA: TGTGCCAGCAGTGAAGCGACAGGTTCTATAGATACGCAGTATTTT. Its translation is CASSEATGSIDTQYF. This chain uses TRBV6-1 with TRBJ2-3, with D possibly TRBD1 on 6 matching bases. The CDR3 contains 15 residues. The germline V gene encodes CDR1 MNHNS and CDR2 SASEGT. The ends were cut back, 0 bases at V and 5 bases at J, with 12 bases in the middle.

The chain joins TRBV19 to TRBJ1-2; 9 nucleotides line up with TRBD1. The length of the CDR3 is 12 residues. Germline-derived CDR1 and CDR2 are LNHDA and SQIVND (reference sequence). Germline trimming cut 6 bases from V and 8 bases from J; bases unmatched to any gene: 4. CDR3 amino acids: CASSRQGGGYTF. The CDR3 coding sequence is TGTGCCAGTAGCCGACAGGGGGGAGGCTACACCTTC.

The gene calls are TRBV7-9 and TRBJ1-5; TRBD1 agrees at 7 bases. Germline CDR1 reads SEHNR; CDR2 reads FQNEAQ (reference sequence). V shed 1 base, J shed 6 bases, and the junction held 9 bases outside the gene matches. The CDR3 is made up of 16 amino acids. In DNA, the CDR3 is TGTGCCAGCAGCTTAGGGACAGGTCGGGTGGGTCAGCCCCAGCATTTT. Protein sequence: CASSLGTGRVGQPQHF.

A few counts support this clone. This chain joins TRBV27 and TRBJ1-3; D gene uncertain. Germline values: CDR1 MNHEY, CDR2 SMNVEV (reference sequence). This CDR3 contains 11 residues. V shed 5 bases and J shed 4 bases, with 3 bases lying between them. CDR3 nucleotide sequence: TGTGCCAGCAGTCAGGGAAACACCATATATTTT. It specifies CASSQGNTIYF.

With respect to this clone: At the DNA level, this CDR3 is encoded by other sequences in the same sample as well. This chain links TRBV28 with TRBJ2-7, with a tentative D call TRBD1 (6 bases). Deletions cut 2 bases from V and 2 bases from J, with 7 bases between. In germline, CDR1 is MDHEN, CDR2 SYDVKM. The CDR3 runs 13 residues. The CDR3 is CASSLTGPYEQYF. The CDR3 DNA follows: TGTGCCAGCAGTTTAACAGGGCCCTACGAGCAGTACTTC.

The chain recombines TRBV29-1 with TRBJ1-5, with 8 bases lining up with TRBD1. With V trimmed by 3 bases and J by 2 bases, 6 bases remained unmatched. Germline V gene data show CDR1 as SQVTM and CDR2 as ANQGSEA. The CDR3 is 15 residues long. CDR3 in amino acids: CSVDHPGGGNQPQHF. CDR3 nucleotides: TGCAGCGTTGATCATCCAGGGGGCGGCAATCAGCCCCAGCATTTT.

CDR3 region: CASSQITGDTYEQYF. Here the CDR3 DNA reads TGCGCCAGCAGCCAAATTACAGGGGATACCTACGAGCAGTACTTC. The chain uses TRBV4-1 and TRBJ2-7, with 7 positions matching TRBD1. Trimming removed 2 bases from V and 2 bases from J; junction bases left unmatched: 6. The germline CDR1 and CDR2 sequences are MGHRA and YSYEKL. CDR3 length equals 15 residues.

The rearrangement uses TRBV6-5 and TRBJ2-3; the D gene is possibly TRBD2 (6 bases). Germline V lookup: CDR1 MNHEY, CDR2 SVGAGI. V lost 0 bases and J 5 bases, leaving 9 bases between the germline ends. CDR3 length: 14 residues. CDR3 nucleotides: TGTGCCAGCAGTTACTCGGCGGGACTAGATACGCAGTATTTT. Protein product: CASSYSAGLDTQYF.

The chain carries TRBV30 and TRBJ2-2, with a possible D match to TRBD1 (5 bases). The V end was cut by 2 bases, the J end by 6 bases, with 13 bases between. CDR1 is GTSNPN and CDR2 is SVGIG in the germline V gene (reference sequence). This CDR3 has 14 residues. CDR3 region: CAWSFGRVAGELFF. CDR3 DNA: TGTGCCTGGAGTTTCGGCAGGGTGGCCGGGGAGCTGTTTTTT.

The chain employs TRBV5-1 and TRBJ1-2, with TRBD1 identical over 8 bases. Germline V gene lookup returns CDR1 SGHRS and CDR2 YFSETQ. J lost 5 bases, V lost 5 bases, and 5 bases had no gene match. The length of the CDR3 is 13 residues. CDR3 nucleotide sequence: TGCGCCAGCAGGGGGACAGGAAGGTATGGCTACACCTTC. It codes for CASRGTGRYGYTF.

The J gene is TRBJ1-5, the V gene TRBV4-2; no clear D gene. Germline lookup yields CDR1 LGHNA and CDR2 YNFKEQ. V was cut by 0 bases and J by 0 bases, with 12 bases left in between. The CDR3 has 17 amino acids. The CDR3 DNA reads TGTGCCAGCAGCCAAGATCTTTCCCACAATAGCAATCAGCCCCAGCATTTT. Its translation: CASSQDLSHNSNQPQHF.

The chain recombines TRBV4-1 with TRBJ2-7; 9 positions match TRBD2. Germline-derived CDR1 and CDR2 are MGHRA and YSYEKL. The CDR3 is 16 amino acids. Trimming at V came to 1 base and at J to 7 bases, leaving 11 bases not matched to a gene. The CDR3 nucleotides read TGCGCCAGCAGCCAAGGTCTGGCGGGAGGGCTGGGGGAGCAGTACTTC. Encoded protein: CASSQGLAGGLGEQYF.

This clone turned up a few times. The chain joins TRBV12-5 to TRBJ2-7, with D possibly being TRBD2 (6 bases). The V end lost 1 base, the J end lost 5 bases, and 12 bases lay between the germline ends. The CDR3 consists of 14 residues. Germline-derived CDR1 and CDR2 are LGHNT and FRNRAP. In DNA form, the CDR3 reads TGTGCTAGTGGTTTGGGCGCGGGAAACCACGAGCAGTACTTC. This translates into CASGLGAGNHEQYF.

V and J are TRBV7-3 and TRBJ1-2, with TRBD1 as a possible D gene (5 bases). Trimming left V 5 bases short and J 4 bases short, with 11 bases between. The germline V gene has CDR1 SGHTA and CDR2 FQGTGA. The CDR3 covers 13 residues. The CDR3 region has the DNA TGTGCCAGCAGCCCCGGGGGGATCTATGGCTACACCTTC. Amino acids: CASSPGGIYGYTF.

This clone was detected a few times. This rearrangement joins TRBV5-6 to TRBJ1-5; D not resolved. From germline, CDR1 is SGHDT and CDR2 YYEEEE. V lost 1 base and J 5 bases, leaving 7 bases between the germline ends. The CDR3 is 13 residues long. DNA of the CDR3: TGTGCCAGCAGCTTGCGAGTTGATCAGCCCCAGCATTTT. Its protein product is CASSLRVDQPQHF.

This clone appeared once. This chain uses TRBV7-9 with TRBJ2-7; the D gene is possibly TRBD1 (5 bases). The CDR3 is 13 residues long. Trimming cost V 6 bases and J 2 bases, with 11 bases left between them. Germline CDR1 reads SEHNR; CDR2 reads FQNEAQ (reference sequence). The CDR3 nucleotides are TGTGCCAGCAGAGGGGCAGAAACCTACGAGCAGTACTTC. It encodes CASRGAETYEQYF.

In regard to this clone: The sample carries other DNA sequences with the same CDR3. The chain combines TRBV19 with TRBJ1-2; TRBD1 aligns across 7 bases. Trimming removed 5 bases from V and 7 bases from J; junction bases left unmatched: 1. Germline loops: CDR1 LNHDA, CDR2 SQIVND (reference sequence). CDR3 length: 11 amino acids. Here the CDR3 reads CASSRQGGYTF. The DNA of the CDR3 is TGTGCCAGTAGTCGACAGGGTGGCTACACCTTC.